These 3 T cell receptor beta chains originate from one sample sequenced in a study of beta chain features in type 1 diabetes. Study-wide points: Type 1 diabetes patients had moderately but significantly shorter TCRB CDR3s in all four CD4+ subsets.

Their antigens are not known. Reverse transcribing all isolated RNA meant expressed TCRB transcripts were sequenced. Produced via immunoSEQ multiplex PCR; TCRdb's table is partial and in-frame only. The table records roughly 260,000 clones, roughly 22% of them present only once. The sample comprised naive CD4+ T cells from blood. Receptors originate from a woman aged 40 to 55 with type 1 diabetes.

This sequence joins TRBV7-3 and TRBJ2-3; weak D call: TRBD1 (6 bases). The CDR3 totals 13 residues. V shed 7 bases and J shed 1 base, with 9 bases lying between them. Germline loops: CDR1 SGHTA, CDR2 FQGTGA. In DNA, the CDR3 is TGTGCCAGCATGGGGACACGCACAGATACGCAGTATTTT. Protein: CASMGTRTDTQYF.

This chain uses TRBV5-4 with TRBJ1-2; D perhaps matches TRBD1 (6 bases). Trimming stripped 4 bases from V and 7 bases from J, with 17 bases between. Per the germline V gene, CDR1 is SGHNT and CDR2 is YYREEE (reference sequence). The CDR3 contains 14 residues. The CDR3 loop reads CASSLPPTGSGYTF. As DNA, the CDR3 is TGTGCCAGCAGCCTCCCCCCAACAGGGAGTGGCTACACCTTC. Looking up the rest from reference TRBV5-4 and TRBJ1-2 gives the full variable domain: ETGVTQSPTHLIKTRGQQVTLRCSSQSGHNTVSWYQQALGQGPQFIFQYYREEENGRGNFPPRFSGLQFPNYSSELNVNALELDDSALYLCASSLPPTGSGYTFGSGTRLTVV.

This chain links TRBV23-1 with TRBJ2-7; D uncertain. TRBV23-1 is sorted into the ORF group, with uncertain function. Trimming removed 0 bases at V and 3 bases at J, with 18 bases between. The CDR3 is 17 amino acids. The CDR3 reads CASSQSGQQPADYEQYF. CDR3 DNA sequence: TGCGCCAGCAGTCAATCTGGGCAGCAACCCGCCGACTACGAGCAGTACTTC.